These 18 T cell receptor beta chains were sequenced from one sample in a study of siplizumab effects on memory and regulatory T cells. The repertoire was sequenced with immunoSEQ multiplex PCR; TCRdb's copy has only in-frame clones and lacks some. The table has about 52,000 clones, about 97% seen once. The sequenced material came from naive CD4+ T cells sorted from blood. All receptors derive from a human donor in good health.

The rearrangement joins TRBV30 to TRBJ1-4; a possible D gene is TRBD1 (5 bases). Germline CDR1 reads GTSNPN; CDR2 reads SVGIG (reference sequence). The V and J ends lost 2 bases and 7 bases respectively, with 20 bases between them. There are 16 residues in the CDR3. The DNA of the CDR3 is TGTGCCTGGAGTACCAACCCGGGGGGTCTCGGTGAAAAACTGTTTTTT. Translation gives CAWSTNPGGLGEKLFF.

V is TRBV6-5 and J is TRBJ1-4; possibly TRBD1 for D (6 bases). Trimming took 4 bases from V and 2 from J, leaving 8 bases between them. The CDR3 length is 14 residues. Germline lookup yields CDR1 MNHEY and CDR2 SVGAGI. The CDR3 protein is CASSSGVTNEKLFF. CDR3 DNA sequence: TGTGCCAGCAGTTCAGGGGTCACTAATGAAAAACTGTTTTTT.

The chain joins TRBV5-1 to TRBJ2-3; D uncertain. The CDR3 has 16 amino acids. From germline, CDR1 is SGHRS and CDR2 YFSETQ. V gave up 0 bases and J gave up 0 bases, with 11 bases separating them. CDR3 DNA sequence: TGCGCCAGCAGCTTGGCCGGTGCAGATAGCACAGATACGCAGTATTTT. Encoded protein: CASSLAGADSTDTQYF. Full variable domain (outside the CDR3, taken from reference TRBV5-1 and TRBJ2-3): KAGVTQTPRYLIKTRGQQVTLSCSPISGHRSVSWYQQTPGQGLQFLFEYFSETQRNKGNFPGRFSGRQFSNSRSEMNVSTLELGDSALYLCASSLAGADSTDTQYFGPGTRLTVL.

This chain links TRBV4-1 with TRBJ1-5, with TRBD1 matching over 11 bases. This CDR3 is 15 amino acids long. V lost 5 bases to trimming and J lost 6 bases; unmatched junction nucleotides: 6. The germline CDR1 and CDR2 sequences are MGHRA and YSYEKL. Written as DNA, the CDR3 is TGCGCCAGCAGCACCCGGACAGGGGGCGGTCAGCCCCAGCATTTT. Translated, it gives CASSTRTGGGQPQHF.

The rearrangement joins TRBV6-1 to TRBJ2-1; D not resolved. Trimming took 9 bases from V and 4 from J, leaving 4 bases between them. The CDR3 extends over 10 amino acids. Germline CDR1 and CDR2: MNHNS and SASEGT. CDR3 DNA: TGTGCCAGATTTTACAATGAGCAGTTCTTC. Translating it yields CARFYNEQFF.

The chain is built from TRBV30 and TRBJ2-1; possible D gene TRBD2, 5 bases. This CDR3 comprises 12 residues. The germline V gene encodes CDR1 GTSNPN and CDR2 SVGIG (reference sequence). Here the CDR3 DNA reads TGTGCGACACGGAAGGAGGTCAATGAGCAGTTCTTC. This gives the protein CATRKEVNEQFF.

J is TRBJ2-5 and V is TRBV4-1, with 7 bases lining up with TRBD1. Trimming took 4 bases from V and 9 from J; bases not matched to a gene: 11. The CDR3 consists of 14 residues. Per the germline V gene, CDR1 is MGHRA and CDR2 is YSYEKL. CDR3 coding DNA: TGCGCCAGCAGCCCGGACAGGCCTAACCGGGCCCAGTACTTC. As protein: CASSPDRPNRAQYF.

The V and J genes are TRBV11-3 and TRBJ1-2, with a weak D call TRBD1 (5 bases). Trimming shortened V by 2 bases and J by 8 bases, and 9 bases separated the two germline ends. Germline assignment: CDR1 SGHNT and CDR2 YENEEA. The CDR3 is 12 amino acids. As DNA, the CDR3 is TGTGCCAGCAGCTTAAGTGGGGACGGCTACACCTTC. Encoded protein: CASSLSGDGYTF.

CDR3 sequence (DNA): TGTGCCAGTAGTCCTTCGCTGGGACAGGCCCAGTTGGTTGAAAAACTGTTTTTT. This gives the protein CASSPSLGQAQLVEKLFF. The rearrangement uses TRBV19 and TRBJ1-4, with TRBD1 matching over 8 bases. The CDR3 is made up of 18 amino acids. V was clipped by 5 bases and J by 7 bases; unmatched bases: 18. Germline CDR1 is LNHDA and CDR2 is SQIVND (reference sequence).

This rearrangement joins TRBV2 to TRBJ2-4; D gene ambiguous. V dropped 6 bases and J dropped 2 bases, with 14 bases sitting between them. The CDR3 spans 15 residues. CDR1 is SNHLY and CDR2 is FYNNEI in the germline V gene. CDR3 in amino acids: CASSAERTSKNIQYF. For the CDR3, the DNA is TGTGCCAGCAGCGCCGAACGGACGTCCAAAAACATTCAGTACTTC. The variable domain in full, completed from reference TRBV2 and TRBJ2-4, reads EPEVTQTPSHQVTQMGQEVILRCVPISNHLYFYWYRQILGQKVEFLVSFYNNEISEKSEIFDDQFSVERPDGSNFTLKIRSTKLEDSAMYFCASSAERTSKNIQYFGAGTRLSVL.

V gene TRBV5-5 combines with J gene TRBJ1-3; D is undetermined. Trimming shortened V by 2 bases and J by 0 bases, and 9 bases separated the two germline ends. This CDR3 contains 15 residues. The germline CDR1 and CDR2 sequences are SGHKS and YYEKEE (reference sequence). The CDR3 DNA is TGTGCCAGCAGCTTTCCCTTTTCCTCTGGAAACACCATATATTTT. This codes for CASSFPFSSGNTIYF.

This clone was found once. This rearrangement joins TRBV6-6 to TRBJ1-1, with D possibly being TRBD1 (5 bases). Trimming removed 8 bases at V and 1 base at J, with 11 bases between. Per germline, CDR1 MNHNY and CDR2 SVGAGI (reference sequence). The CDR3 extends over 13 amino acids. DNA for the CDR3: TGTGCCAGCGGCAGGGACCGGAACACTGAAGCTTTCTTT. Protein sequence: CASGRDRNTEAFF.

The count of this clone is one. This CDR3 reads CASSSYLAGGYNEQFF. CDR3 DNA: TGCGCCAGCAGCTCGTATCTAGCGGGAGGCTACAATGAGCAGTTCTTC. The rearrangement uses TRBV5-1 and TRBJ2-1, with TRBD2 matching over 11 bases. The CDR3 sequence is 16 residues long. With V trimmed by 3 bases and J by 3 bases, 5 bases remained unmatched. CDR1 and CDR2 (germline): SGHRS, YFSETQ.

Turning to this clone: One end of the junction varies from germline; a read error may be responsible. This chain's CDR3 is CASSRLVLAGGGETQYF. The CDR3 DNA sequence: TGTGCTAGCAGCCGCCTAGTTTTAGCGGGAGGTGGAGAGACCCAGTACTTC. The genes are TRBV7-7 and TRBJ2-5, with 10 bases that match TRBD2. CDR3 length equals 17 residues. CDR1 and CDR2 (germline): SSHAT, FNYEAQ (reference sequence).

The rearrangement joins TRBV28 to TRBJ2-2, with a tentative D call TRBD1 (6 bases). The CDR3 is 14 residues long. Germline CDR1 is MDHEN and CDR2 is SYDVKM. Trimming took 6 bases from V and 5 from J, leaving 13 bases between them. This CDR3 is CASRPTGFTGELFF. CDR3 nucleotides: TGTGCCAGCAGGCCTACAGGGTTTACCGGGGAGCTGTTTTTT.

This clone has a single count. The chain carries TRBV5-4 and TRBJ2-7; no clear D gene. Germline loops: CDR1 SGHNT, CDR2 YYREEE (reference sequence). The CDR3 is 15 residues long. Trimming removed 2 bases at V and 0 bases at J, with 12 bases between. CDR3 amino acids: CASSLDPRNSYEQYF. The CDR3, as DNA: TGTGCCAGCAGCTTAGACCCACGTAACTCCTACGAGCAGTACTTC.

This clone was observed a single time. V and J are TRBV19 and TRBJ1-5; D not certain. Trimming took off 1 base at V and 5 bases at J, with 9 bases between the two ends. Germline-derived CDR1 and CDR2 are LNHDA and SQIVND (reference sequence). This CDR3 contains 14 residues. CDR3 in DNA: TGTGCCAGTAGTATAGTGGGGTCGCATCAGCCCCAGCATTTT. Its translation is CASSIVGSHQPQHF.

V and J are TRBV18 and TRBJ1-5, with 7 bases lining up with TRBD1. V lost 1 base, J lost 2 bases, and 5 bases stayed unmatched. This CDR3 is built from 16 residues. Germline V gene data show CDR1 as KGHSH and CDR2 as LQKENI. The CDR3 DNA follows: TGTGCCAGCTCACCACGACAGGGACGGGGCAATCAGCCCCAGCATTTT. The encoded protein is CASSPRQGRGNQPQHF.